This record concerns one T cell receptor beta chain sequence. Its antigen remains unidentified. PBMCs were isolated by Ficoll-Paque density gradient centrifugation, using around 10 ml of fresh peripheral blood as the starting material. Germline loops: CDR1 SGHAT, CDR2 FQNNGV. V was clipped by 5 bases and J by 1 base; unmatched bases: 7. This CDR3 has 15 amino acids. The sample belongs to a study of Graves' ophthalmopathy and Graves' hyperthyroidism. Study results and limitations: A majority of expanded thyroid clonotypes exceeding 0.001 frequency were likewise present in blood.

The authors amplified TCR beta CDR3 regions, and they did so from RNA transcripts for repertoire sequencing. The workflow started with a first-round RT-PCR run with HTBI primers and then moved on to a second-round multiplex PCR. TCRdb reprocessed the multiplex PCR reads via MiXCR and lists one record per CDR3 protein. The repertoire has under 200,000 distinct CDR3 sequences, over 35% of them found once; the top ten carry roughly 5.2%. The source of this sequence is a woman in her 40s with Graves' ophthalmopathy. Sequencing used peripheral blood. The chain employs TRBV11-2 and TRBJ1-1; 7 positions match TRBD1. In nucleotides, the CDR3 is TGTGCCAGCAGCCTCGCGACAGGGTGGAACACTGAAGCTTTCTTT. This codes for CASSLATGWNTEAFF.